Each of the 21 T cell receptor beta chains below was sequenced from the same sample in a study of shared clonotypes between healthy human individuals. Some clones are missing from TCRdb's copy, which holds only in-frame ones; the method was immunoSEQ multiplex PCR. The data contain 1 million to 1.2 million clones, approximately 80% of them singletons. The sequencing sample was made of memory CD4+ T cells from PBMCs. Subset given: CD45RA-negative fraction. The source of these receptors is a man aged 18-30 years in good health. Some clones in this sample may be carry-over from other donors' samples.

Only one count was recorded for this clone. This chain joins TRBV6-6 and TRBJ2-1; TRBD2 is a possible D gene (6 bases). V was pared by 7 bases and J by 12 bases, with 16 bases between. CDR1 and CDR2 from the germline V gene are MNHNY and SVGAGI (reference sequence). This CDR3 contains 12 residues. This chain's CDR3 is CASTPGLGGQFF. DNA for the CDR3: TGTGCCAGCACCCCAGGTTTGGGAGGGCAGTTCTTC.

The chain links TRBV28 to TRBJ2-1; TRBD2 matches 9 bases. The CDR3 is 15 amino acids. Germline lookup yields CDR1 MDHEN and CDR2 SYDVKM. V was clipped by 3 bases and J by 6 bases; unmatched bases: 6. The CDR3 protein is CASSFGGGRANEQFF. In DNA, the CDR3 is TGTGCCAGCAGTTTCGGCGGCGGGAGGGCCAATGAGCAGTTCTTC.

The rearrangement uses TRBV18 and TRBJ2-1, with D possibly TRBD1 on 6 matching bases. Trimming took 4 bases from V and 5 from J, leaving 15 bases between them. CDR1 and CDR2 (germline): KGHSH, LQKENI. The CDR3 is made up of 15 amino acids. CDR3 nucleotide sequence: TGTGCCAGCTCACTTCAGGGGATACCAAACAATGAGCAGTTCTTC. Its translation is CASSLQGIPNNEQFF.

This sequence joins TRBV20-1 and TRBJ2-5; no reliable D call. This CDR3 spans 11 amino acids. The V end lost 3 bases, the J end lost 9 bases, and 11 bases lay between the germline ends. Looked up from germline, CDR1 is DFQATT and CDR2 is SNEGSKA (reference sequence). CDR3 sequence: CSARESVPQYF. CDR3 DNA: TGCAGTGCTAGGGAGAGCGTCCCCCAGTACTTC.

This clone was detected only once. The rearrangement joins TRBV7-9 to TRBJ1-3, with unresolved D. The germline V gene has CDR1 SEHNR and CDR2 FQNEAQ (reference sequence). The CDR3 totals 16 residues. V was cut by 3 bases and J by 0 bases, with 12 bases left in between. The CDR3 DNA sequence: TGTGCCAGCAGCTTGTCCAGCCTTTTCTCTGGAAACACCATATATTTT. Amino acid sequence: CASSLSSLFSGNTIYF.

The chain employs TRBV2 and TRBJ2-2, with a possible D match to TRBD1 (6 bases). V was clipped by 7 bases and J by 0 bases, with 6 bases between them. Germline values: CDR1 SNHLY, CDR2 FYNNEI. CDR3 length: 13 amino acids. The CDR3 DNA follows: TGTGCCAGCAAGGGGGCGAACACCGGGGAGCTGTTTTTT. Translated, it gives CASKGANTGELFF.

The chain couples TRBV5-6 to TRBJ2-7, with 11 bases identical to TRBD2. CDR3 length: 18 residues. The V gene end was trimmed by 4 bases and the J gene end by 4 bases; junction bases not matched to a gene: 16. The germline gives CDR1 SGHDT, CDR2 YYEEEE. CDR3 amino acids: CASSRRGVAGGPMYEQYF. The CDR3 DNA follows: TGTGCCAGCAGCCGTAGAGGTGTAGCGGGAGGGCCTATGTACGAGCAGTACTTC.

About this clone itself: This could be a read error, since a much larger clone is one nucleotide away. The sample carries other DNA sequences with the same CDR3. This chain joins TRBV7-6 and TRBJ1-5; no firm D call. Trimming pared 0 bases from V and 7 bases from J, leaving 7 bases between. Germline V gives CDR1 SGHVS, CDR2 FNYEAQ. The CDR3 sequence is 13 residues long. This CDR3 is CASSLAGGQPQHF. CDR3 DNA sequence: TGTGCCAGCAGCTTAGCTGGAGGGCAGCCCCAGCATTTT.

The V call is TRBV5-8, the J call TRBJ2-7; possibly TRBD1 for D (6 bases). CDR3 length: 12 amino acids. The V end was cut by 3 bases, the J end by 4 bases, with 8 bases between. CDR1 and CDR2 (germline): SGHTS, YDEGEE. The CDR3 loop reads CASSWGPYEQYF. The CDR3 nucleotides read TGTGCCAGCAGCTGGGGGCCATACGAGCAGTACTTC.

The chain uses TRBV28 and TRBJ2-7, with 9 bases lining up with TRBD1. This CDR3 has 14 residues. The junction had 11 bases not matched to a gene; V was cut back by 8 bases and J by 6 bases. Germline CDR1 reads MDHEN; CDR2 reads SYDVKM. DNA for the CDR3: TGTGCCAGCTTTGACAGGGGGGATCTAAGCGAGCAGTACTTC. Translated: CASFDRGDLSEQYF.

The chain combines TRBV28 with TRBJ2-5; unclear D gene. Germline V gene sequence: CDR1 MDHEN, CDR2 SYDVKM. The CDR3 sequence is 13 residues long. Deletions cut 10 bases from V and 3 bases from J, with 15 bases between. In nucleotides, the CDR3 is TGTGCCATCAAGCCCTCCGGCAAAGAGACCCAGTACTTC. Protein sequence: CAIKPSGKETQYF.

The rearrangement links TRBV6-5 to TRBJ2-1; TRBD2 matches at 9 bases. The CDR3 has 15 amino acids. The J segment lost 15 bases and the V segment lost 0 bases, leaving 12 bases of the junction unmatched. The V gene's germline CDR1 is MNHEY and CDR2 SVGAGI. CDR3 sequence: CASSYSPSGTLRPFF. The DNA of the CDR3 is TGTGCCAGCAGTTACTCGCCTAGCGGGACCCTTCGTCCGTTCTTC.

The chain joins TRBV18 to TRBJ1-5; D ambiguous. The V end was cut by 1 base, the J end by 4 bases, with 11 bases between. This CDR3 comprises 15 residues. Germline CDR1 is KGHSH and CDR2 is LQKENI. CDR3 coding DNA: TGTGCCAGCTCACCACAACAAAGAGGGAATCAGCCCCAGCATTTT. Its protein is CASSPQQRGNQPQHF. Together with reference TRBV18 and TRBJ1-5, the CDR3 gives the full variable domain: NAGVMQNPRHLVRRRGQEARLRCSPMKGHSHVYWYRQLPEEGLKFMVYLQKENIIDESGMPKERFSAEFPKEGPSILRIQQVVRGDSAAYFCASSPQQRGNQPQHFGDGTRLSIL.

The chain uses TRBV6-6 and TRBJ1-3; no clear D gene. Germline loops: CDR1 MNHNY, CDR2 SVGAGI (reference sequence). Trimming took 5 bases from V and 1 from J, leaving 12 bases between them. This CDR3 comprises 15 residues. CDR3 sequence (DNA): TGTGCCAGCAGTCCGGACCGCCCGTCTGGAAACACCATATATTTT. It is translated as CASSPDRPSGNTIYF.

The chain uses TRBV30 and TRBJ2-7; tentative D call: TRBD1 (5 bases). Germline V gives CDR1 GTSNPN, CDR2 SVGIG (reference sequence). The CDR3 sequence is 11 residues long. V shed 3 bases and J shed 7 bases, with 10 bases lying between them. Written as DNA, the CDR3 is TGTGCCTGGAGCAGGGTGGGGGAGCAGTACTTC. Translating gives CAWSRVGEQYF. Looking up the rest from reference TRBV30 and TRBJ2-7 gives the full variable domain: SQTIHQWPATLVQPVGSPLSLECTVEGTSNPNLYWYRQAAGRGLQLLFYSVGIGQISSEVPQNLSASRPQDRQFILSSKKLLLSDSGFYLCAWSRVGEQYFGPGTRLTVT.

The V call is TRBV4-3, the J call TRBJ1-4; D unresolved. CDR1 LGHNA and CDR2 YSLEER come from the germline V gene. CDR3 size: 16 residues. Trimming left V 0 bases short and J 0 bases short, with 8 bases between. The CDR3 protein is CASSQDIVATNEKLFF. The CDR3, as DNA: TGCGCCAGCAGCCAAGATATTGTCGCAACTAATGAAAAACTGTTTTTT.

In DNA, the CDR3 is TGTGCCAGCAGCGTAGCAGACTCTCGAGACGTCCCAGATACGCAGTATTTT. The encoded protein is CASSVADSRDVPDTQYF. The chain has TRBV9 and TRBJ2-3; no definite D call. The CDR3 contains 17 residues. Looked up from germline, CDR1 is SGDLS and CDR2 is YYNGEE. V was shortened by 0 bases and J by 4 bases, with 18 bases between the two germline ends.

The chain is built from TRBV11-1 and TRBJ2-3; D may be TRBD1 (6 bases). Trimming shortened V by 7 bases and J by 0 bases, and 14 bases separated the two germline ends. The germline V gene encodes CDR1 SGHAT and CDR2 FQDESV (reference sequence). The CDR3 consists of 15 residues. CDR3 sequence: CASKDQGMSTDTQYF. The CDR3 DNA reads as TGTGCCAGCAAGGATCAGGGGATGAGCACAGATACGCAGTATTTT.

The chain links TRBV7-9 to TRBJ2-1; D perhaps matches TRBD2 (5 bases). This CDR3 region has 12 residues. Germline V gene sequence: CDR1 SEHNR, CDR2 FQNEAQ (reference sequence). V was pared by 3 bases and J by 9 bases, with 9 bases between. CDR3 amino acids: CASSFLEGEQFF. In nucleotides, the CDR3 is TGTGCCAGCAGCTTCCTAGAGGGTGAGCAGTTCTTC.

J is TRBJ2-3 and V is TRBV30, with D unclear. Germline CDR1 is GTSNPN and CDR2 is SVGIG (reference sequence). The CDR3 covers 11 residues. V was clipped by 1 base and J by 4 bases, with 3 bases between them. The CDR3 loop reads CAWSGSDTQYF. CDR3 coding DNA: TGTGCCTGGAGTGGGTCAGATACGCAGTATTTT.

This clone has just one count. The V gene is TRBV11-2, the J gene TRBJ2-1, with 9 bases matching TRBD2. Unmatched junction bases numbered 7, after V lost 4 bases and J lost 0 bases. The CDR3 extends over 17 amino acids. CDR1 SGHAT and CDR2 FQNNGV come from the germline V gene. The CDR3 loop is CASSSNPTSGSYNEQFF. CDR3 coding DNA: TGTGCCAGCAGCTCAAATCCGACTAGCGGCTCCTACAATGAGCAGTTCTTC. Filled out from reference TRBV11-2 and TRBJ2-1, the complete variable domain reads EAGVAQSPRYKIIEKRQSVAFWCNPISGHATLYWYQQILGQGPKLLIQFQNNGVVDDSQLPKDRFSAERLKGVDSTLKIQPAKLEDSAVYLCASSSNPTSGSYNEQFFGPGTRLTVL.